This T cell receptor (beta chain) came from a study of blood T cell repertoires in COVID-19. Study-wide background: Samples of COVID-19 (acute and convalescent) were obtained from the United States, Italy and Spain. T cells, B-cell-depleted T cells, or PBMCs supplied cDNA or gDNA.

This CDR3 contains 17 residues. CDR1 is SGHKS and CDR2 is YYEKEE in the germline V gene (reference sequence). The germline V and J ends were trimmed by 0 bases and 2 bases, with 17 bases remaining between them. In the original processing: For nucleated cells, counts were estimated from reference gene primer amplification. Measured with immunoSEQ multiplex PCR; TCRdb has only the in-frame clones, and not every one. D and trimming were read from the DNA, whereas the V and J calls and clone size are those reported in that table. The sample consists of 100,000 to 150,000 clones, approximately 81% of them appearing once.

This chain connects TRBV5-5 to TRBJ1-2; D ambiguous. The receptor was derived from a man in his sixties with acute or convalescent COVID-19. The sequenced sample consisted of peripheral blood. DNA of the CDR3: TGTGCCAGCAGCTTGGACTCAGGATCTTTAGGCAACTATGGCTACACCTTC. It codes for CASSLDSGSLGNYGYTF.